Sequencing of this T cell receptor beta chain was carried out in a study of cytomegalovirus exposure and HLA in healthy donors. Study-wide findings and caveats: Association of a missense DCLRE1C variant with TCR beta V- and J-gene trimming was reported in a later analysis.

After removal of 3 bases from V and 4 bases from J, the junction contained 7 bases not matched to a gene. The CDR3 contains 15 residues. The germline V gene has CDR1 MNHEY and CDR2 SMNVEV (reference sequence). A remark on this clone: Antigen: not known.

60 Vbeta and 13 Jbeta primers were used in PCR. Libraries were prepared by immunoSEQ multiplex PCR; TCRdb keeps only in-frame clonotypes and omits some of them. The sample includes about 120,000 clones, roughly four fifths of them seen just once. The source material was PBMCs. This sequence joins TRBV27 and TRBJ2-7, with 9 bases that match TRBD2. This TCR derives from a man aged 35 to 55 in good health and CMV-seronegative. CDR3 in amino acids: CASSLQVAGAYEQYF. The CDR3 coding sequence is TGTGCCAGCAGTTTGCAGGTAGCGGGAGCTTACGAGCAGTACTTC.